Following are 22 T cell receptor beta chains from one sample sequenced in a study of T-cell memory formation after mild COVID-19. TCRdb reprocessed the 5' RACE reads via MiXCR and lists one record per CDR3 protein. The sample has roughly 300,000 distinct CDR3 sequences; 7.5% to 9.5% are singletons. The sample comprised PBMCs or a T cell subset sorted from them (not recorded which). These receptors were taken from a man aged 18 to 35 who had mild COVID-19 (a few samples of this study predate the infection). Cell type and time point are not known.

This clonotype was counted only a few times. CDR3 protein: CASSLDRDRKTQYF. The CDR3 nucleotides read TGTGCCAGCAGCTTGGACAGGGATCGGAAGACCCAGTACTTC. This chain connects TRBV7-2 to TRBJ2-5; 8 bases fit TRBD1. Germline loops: CDR1 SGHTA, CDR2 FQGNSA. The V and J ends lost 3 bases and 6 bases, in that order; junction bases with no gene match: 6. CDR3 length: 14 amino acids.

This clonotype was picked up a small number of times. The J gene is TRBJ2-1, the V gene TRBV6-6; possibly TRBD1 or TRBD2 for D (5 bases each). CDR1 and CDR2 (germline): MNHNY, SVGAGI (reference sequence). Deletions cut 6 bases from V and 7 bases from J, with 19 bases between. CDR3 length equals 15 residues. The CDR3 protein is CASRGRDPKGNEQFF. The CDR3 nucleotides read TGTGCCAGCAGGGGCCGGGACCCAAAGGGGAATGAGCAGTTCTTC.

There are a few counts of this clonotype. This chain links TRBV6-2 or TRBV6-3 with TRBJ2-7; TRBD1 matches at 7 bases. After removal of 2 bases from V and 1 base from J, the junction contained 11 bases not matched to a gene. Germline CDR1 and CDR2: MNHEY and SVGEGT. CDR3 length: 17 amino acids. CDR3 amino acids: CASSYEGQDVFSYEQYF. The CDR3 nucleotides read TGTGCCAGCAGTTACGAAGGACAGGATGTTTTTTCCTACGAGCAGTACTTC.

V usage is TRBV7-9 and J usage is TRBJ2-7, with D possibly matching TRBD1 (6 bases). The CDR3 has 15 amino acids. Germline V gene lookup returns CDR1 SEHNR and CDR2 FQNEAQ (reference sequence). Trimming pared 0 bases from V and 2 bases from J, leaving 11 bases between. Here the CDR3 reads CASSLAGGQTYEQYF. The CDR3 DNA reads TGTGCCAGCAGCTTAGCGGGTGGACAGACCTACGAGCAGTACTTC.

In its sample, this clonotype was seen many times. This chain links TRBV7-3 with TRBJ2-5, with 7 bases identical to TRBD2. CDR1 is SGHTA, CDR2 FQGTGA, per germline. This CDR3 spans 15 amino acids. The ends lost 1 base at V and 3 bases at J; junction bases unmatched: 5. CDR3: CASSLNRGVEETQYF. In DNA, the CDR3 is TGTGCCAGCAGCTTAAATCGGGGGGTGGAAGAGACCCAGTACTTC.

In this sample, this clonotype turned up a few times. This chain uses TRBV5-1 with TRBJ1-2; weak D call: TRBD1 (6 bases). V was cut by 4 bases and J by 4 bases, with 20 bases left in between. This CDR3 comprises 16 residues. Germline V CDR1 and CDR2: SGHRS, YFSETQ. CDR3 bases: TGCGCCAGCAGCCCCGGACAGCTACTTACTTCCTATGGCTACACCTTC. Translation gives CASSPGQLLTSYGYTF.

This clonotype has ten or more counts. V usage is TRBV12-3 or TRBV12-4 and J usage is TRBJ1-6; TRBD1 is a possible D gene (5 bases). With 10 bases removed from V and 8 bases from J, the gap between germline ends came to 18 bases. The CDR3 is 14 amino acids. Here the CDR3 reads CATKNTRGDSPLHF. Written as DNA, the CDR3 is TGTGCCACCAAAAACACCCGGGGGGATTCACCCCTCCACTTT.

Of note for this clonotype: The junction does not match germline at one end; this may be a read error. This chain links TRBV12-3 or TRBV12-4 with TRBJ1-2; no reliable D call. CDR3 size: 11 residues. Written as DNA, the CDR3 is TGTGCCAGCTCAACTAACTATGTCTACACCTTC. Translating it yields CASSTNYVYTF.

The chain has TRBV20-1 and TRBJ1-1; D may be TRBD1 (5 bases). CDR1 and CDR2 (germline): DFQATT, SNEGSKA (reference sequence). This CDR3 region has 13 residues. The V and J ends lost 6 bases and 2 bases respectively, with 13 bases between them. The CDR3 DNA follows: TGCAGTGCCAGGGACTCTTTCAACACTGAAGCTTTCTTT. Translated, it gives CSARDSFNTEAFF.

In its sample, this clonotype was seen a few times. The chain is built from TRBV10-3 and TRBJ2-1; 9 nucleotides line up with TRBD2. The CDR3 runs to 17 residues. The ends lost 0 bases at V and 2 bases at J; junction bases unmatched: 5. Germline assignment: CDR1 ENHRY and CDR2 SYGVKD. CDR3 in DNA: TGTGCCATCAGTGAGTCCCCGGAGCGGGGGGCCTACAATGAGCAGTTCTTC. It is translated as CAISESPERGAYNEQFF.

The V gene is TRBV7-6, the J gene TRBJ2-2, with a possible D match to TRBD2 (6 bases). Germline assignment: CDR1 SGHVS and CDR2 FNYEAQ. This CDR3 comprises 14 residues. V was trimmed by 3 bases and J by 7 bases, leaving 12 bases between them. The CDR3 coding sequence is TGTGCCAGCAGCTTTGGTAGCGGAGACGGGGAGCTGTTTTTT. It is translated as CASSFGSGDGELFF.

This clonotype was seen many times. It is unclear where the CDR3 begins or ends on the DNA, so no DNA is shown, and the CDR3 is as TCRdb lists it. The rearrangement joins TRBV21-1 to TRBJ2-7; no check of the table's D call, TRBD2, against the DNA was made. TRBV21-1 is marked as a pseudogene. The CDR3 totals 21 residues, both ends included. The CDR3 spells CASSKALWASGACIYSYEQYV.

This clonotype occurred many times. The rearrangement joins TRBV5-1 to TRBJ1-1; a possible D gene is TRBD1 (5 bases). Looked up from germline, CDR1 is SGHRS and CDR2 is YFSETQ. The CDR3 runs to 15 residues. Trimming cost V 0 bases and J 5 bases, with 14 bases left between them. The CDR3 coding sequence is TGCGCCAGCAGCTTGGACGGACAAATTTCAACTGAAGCTTTCTTT. It codes for CASSLDGQISTEAFF.

V is TRBV11-2 and J is TRBJ2-2; 8 positions match TRBD1. Germline values: CDR1 SGHAT, CDR2 FQNNGV. This CDR3 contains 15 residues. V gave up 4 bases and J gave up 4 bases; unmatched junction bases: 5. For the CDR3, the DNA is TGTGCCAGCAGCTCGACAGGGGACGGCACCGGGGAGCTGTTTTTT. This codes for CASSSTGDGTGELFF.

In its sample, this clonotype was seen many times. V and J are TRBV5-1 and TRBJ2-6, with TRBD1 identical over 8 bases. This CDR3 is built from 18 residues. Trimming took 4 bases from V and 4 from J; bases not matched to a gene: 13. Germline V gives CDR1 SGHRS, CDR2 YFSETQ. The CDR3 DNA follows: TGCGCCAGCAGCCGAACACAGGGGGTTCTTGCCGGGGCCAACGTCCTGACTTTC. Amino acid sequence: CASSRTQGVLAGANVLTF.

The chain recombines TRBV9 with TRBJ1-4; D remains ambiguous. The CDR3 sequence is 13 residues long. V was cut by 3 bases and J by 11 bases, with 14 bases left in between. Germline-derived CDR1 and CDR2 are SGDLS and YYNGEE. Written as DNA, the CDR3 is TGTGCCAGCAGCGATGCAGAGGGAGGGAAACTGTTTTTT. This codes for CASSDAEGGKLFF.

This chain connects TRBV24-1 to TRBJ2-7; perhaps TRBD1 as D (7 bases). V lost 9 bases and J 2 bases, leaving 13 bases between the germline ends. Germline V lookup: CDR1 KGHDR, CDR2 SFDVKD. CDR3 size: 13 residues. The CDR3 here is CATSAGTAYEQYV. The CDR3, as DNA: TGTGCCACCTCCGCGGGGACAGCCTACGAGCAGTACGTC.

In its sample, this clonotype was seen a few times. The chain is built from TRBV4-3 and TRBJ1-5, with 8 nucleotides matching TRBD1. CDR3 length equals 19 residues. V gave up 3 bases and J gave up 2 bases; unmatched junction bases: 15. The germline gives CDR1 LGHNA, CDR2 YSLEER. Here the CDR3 DNA reads TGCGCCAGCAGCCAGGCAAGAGGTGCAGGGGGCGCCTGCAATCAGCCCCAGCATTTT. Protein: CASSQARGAGGACNQPQHF.

This clonotype was detected ten times or more. The V gene is TRBV6-2 or TRBV6-3, the J gene TRBJ1-1; D may be TRBD1 (5 bases). The CDR3 is 15 amino acids. The ends were cut back, 5 bases at V and 11 bases at J, with 24 bases in the middle. Germline V gene data show CDR1 as MNHEY and CDR2 as SVGEGT. CDR3 sequence: CASSQWGGDSREAFF. In DNA, the CDR3 is TGTGCCAGCAGTCAGTGGGGTGGTGACAGCCGGGAGGCTTTCTTT.

The J gene is TRBJ2-1, the V gene TRBV6-5; D may be TRBD1 (6 bases). The CDR3 totals 12 residues. Germline loops: CDR1 MNHEY, CDR2 SVGAGI. V lost 5 bases and J lost 12, with 14 bases in between. The CDR3 region is CASSGDKIGQFF. The CDR3 DNA sequence: TGTGCCAGCAGTGGGGACAAAATCGGGCAGTTCTTC.

This clonotype has just a few counts. V and J are TRBV7-2 and TRBJ2-2; D ambiguous. The germline V gene encodes CDR1 SGHTA and CDR2 FQGNSA. V gave up 5 bases and J gave up 6 bases, with 19 bases separating them. The CDR3 consists of 16 residues. In nucleotides, the CDR3 is TGTGCCAGCAGCCCCATCCCCAGTCCCGGCGCCGGGGAGCTGTTTTTT. The encoded protein is CASSPIPSPGAGELFF.

The chain uses TRBV5-1 and TRBJ1-4; D is unclear. Per germline, CDR1 SGHRS and CDR2 YFSETQ. The ends were cut back, 1 base at V and 4 bases at J, with 8 bases in the middle. The CDR3 totals 14 residues. The CDR3, as DNA: TGCGCCAGCAGCTTGTACAACAATAATGAAAAACTGTTTTTT. Encoded protein: CASSLYNNNEKLFF.